What follows are 14 T cell receptor beta chains derived from one specimen sequenced in a study of blood T cell repertoires in COVID-19 (dated by TCRdb to about 2020). The library was generated by the immunoSEQ multiplex PCR assay. Entries here come from immuneACCESS through TCRdb and include only in-frame sequences with V and J called. Some clones fail to appear in such tables; in the studies checked, an unresolved V gene covers under half of the shortfall, and the cause of the remainder is unknown. The sample contains about 400,000 clones, around 90% of them found a single time. The top ten clones comprise roughly 2% of the sample. Material: PBMCs or T cells enriched from blood (not recorded which). The origin of the receptors is a woman in her thirties or forties with acute COVID-19.

The rearrangement joins TRBV6-5 to TRBJ2-5; 7 bases match TRBD2. The ends lost 6 bases at V and 2 bases at J; junction bases unmatched: 9. Germline values: CDR1 MNHEY, CDR2 SVGAGI. The CDR3 length is 15 residues. CDR3 loop: CASRPSPGLQETQYF. The CDR3 DNA reads as TGTGCCAGCAGACCTTCTCCGGGACTACAAGAGACCCAGTACTTC.

The gene calls are TRBV28 and TRBJ1-5; no clear D gene. Germline CDR1 MDHEN, CDR2 SYDVKM. Trimming stripped 3 bases from V and 3 bases from J, with 9 bases between. This CDR3 contains 14 residues. CDR3 coding DNA: TGTGCCAGCAGTTTGGCGGGTCCCAATCAGCCCCAGCATTTT. Translation: CASSLAGPNQPQHF.

The gene calls are TRBV29-1 and TRBJ2-2, with TRBD2 identical over 10 bases. Germline CDR1 SQVTM, CDR2 ANQGSEA. V trimming: 1 base; J trimming: 8 bases; junction bases outside the gene matches: 4. The CDR3 length is 14 residues. The CDR3 DNA is TGCAGCGTTGAAGGGTCTAGCGGGGGTGGGGAGCTGTTTTTT. As protein: CSVEGSSGGGELFF.

This chain uses TRBV27 with TRBJ1-2; 12 nucleotides match TRBD1. The V segment lost 10 bases and the J segment 8 bases; nucleotides outside the gene matches: 8. Germline-derived CDR1 and CDR2 are MNHEY and SMNVEV (reference sequence). This CDR3 is built from 13 residues. The CDR3 DNA is TGTGCCACACGGGACAGGGGGCTTCGGGGCTACACCTTC. Translated: CATRDRGLRGYTF.

The rearrangement joins TRBV6-5 to TRBJ2-1, with 8 bases that match TRBD2. Trimming at V came to 0 bases and at J to 5 bases, leaving 6 bases not matched to a gene. This CDR3 contains 16 residues. Germline lookup yields CDR1 MNHEY and CDR2 SVGAGI. The CDR3, as DNA: TGTGCCAGCAGTTACTCGACGAGCGGGGGAGACAATGAGCAGTTCTTC. Translated, it gives CASSYSTSGGDNEQFF.

This sequence joins TRBV5-4 and TRBJ1-1; D may be TRBD1 (6 bases). V was pared by 4 bases and J by 1 base, with 11 bases between. This CDR3 contains 14 residues. CDR1 SGHNT and CDR2 YYREEE come from the germline V gene (reference sequence). The CDR3 nucleotides read TGTGCCAGCAGCACAAAGACAGGGAACACTGAAGCTTTCTTT. This encodes CASSTKTGNTEAFF.

V usage is TRBV5-1 and J usage is TRBJ2-5, with TRBD1 matching 9 bases. The CDR3 has 15 residues. CDR1 is SGHRS, CDR2 YFSETQ, per germline. The ends lost 0 bases at V and 4 bases at J; junction bases unmatched: 4. CDR3 region: CASSLAGTGIETQYF. In DNA, the CDR3 is TGCGCCAGCAGCTTGGCCGGGACAGGGATAGAGACCCAGTACTTC.

The CDR3 region is CASSSRDGRGANTGELFF. In nucleotides, the CDR3 is TGTGCCAGCAGCTCACGTGATGGGCGGGGAGCGAACACCGGGGAGCTGTTTTTT. This chain uses TRBV7-2 with TRBJ2-2; possibly TRBD2 for D (6 bases). The CDR3 is 18 amino acids. CDR1 and CDR2 from the germline V gene are SGHTA and FQGNSA. Trimming removed 4 bases from V and 0 bases from J, with 18 bases in between. The full variable domain, its missing parts supplied by reference TRBV7-2 and TRBJ2-2, is GAGVSQSPSNKVTEKGKDVELRCDPISGHTALYWYRQSLGQGLEFLIYFQGNSAPDKSGLPSDRFSAERTGGSVSTLTIQRTQQEDSAVYLCASSSRDGRGANTGELFFGEGSRLTVL.

The rearrangement uses TRBV6-5 and TRBJ2-7; tentative D call: TRBD2 (7 bases). Trimming stripped 5 bases from V and 4 bases from J, with 12 bases between. The CDR3 totals 13 residues. The germline CDR1 and CDR2 sequences are MNHEY and SVGAGI. CDR3 loop: CASSRGAGYEQYF. CDR3 DNA: TGTGCCAGCAGTCGGGGGGCTGGGTACGAGCAGTACTTC.

This chain joins TRBV6-1 and TRBJ2-7, with TRBD1 matching over 7 bases. The CDR3 consists of 15 residues. In germline, CDR1 is MNHNS, CDR2 SASEGT. Germline trimming cut 3 bases from V and 3 bases from J; bases unmatched to any gene: 8. Here the CDR3 reads CASSDTVTGYYEQYF. CDR3 DNA sequence: TGTGCCAGCAGTGATACAGTGACAGGGTACTACGAGCAGTACTTC.

CDR3 region: CASSPMGARSYEQYF. In DNA, the CDR3 is TGTGCCAGCAGCCCTATGGGGGCGAGGTCCTACGAGCAGTACTTC. This sequence joins TRBV11-2 and TRBJ2-7; D might be TRBD1 (6 bases). Germline CDR1 SGHAT, CDR2 FQNNGV. V was clipped by 5 bases and J by 1 base, with 15 bases between them. The CDR3 runs to 15 residues.

This sequence joins TRBV2 and TRBJ2-2; 9 bases match TRBD2. This CDR3 comprises 14 residues. Trimming removed 6 bases from V and 4 bases from J; junction bases left unmatched: 3. Per the germline V gene, CDR1 is SNHLY and CDR2 is FYNNEI. In DNA, the CDR3 is TGTGCCAGCAGGGGACTAGCAGCCACCGGGGAGCTGTTTTTT. As protein: CASRGLAATGELFF.

This clone appeared a few times. The J gene is TRBJ2-7, the V gene TRBV7-9, with 10 positions matching TRBD1. The CDR3 loop spans 16 amino acids. CDR1 is SEHNR and CDR2 is FQNEAQ in the germline V gene (reference sequence). V trimming: 4 bases; J trimming: 3 bases; junction bases outside the gene matches: 9. The DNA for the CDR3 is TGTGCCAGCAGCTCCTTGCGGGACAGGGGTGACTACGAGCAGTACTTC. Protein sequence: CASSSLRDRGDYEQYF.

V and J are TRBV7-2 and TRBJ1-1, with a tentative D call TRBD1 (6 bases). CDR3 length: 14 amino acids. Looked up from germline, CDR1 is SGHTA and CDR2 is FQGNSA. Trimming stripped 2 bases from V and 6 bases from J, with 13 bases between. The CDR3: CASSLNSGGAEAFF. The CDR3 bases are TGTGCCAGCAGCTTAAATAGCGGGGGCGCTGAAGCTTTCTTT.